The clone carrying this T cell receptor (beta chain) was observed a few times. Antigen unknown. The data are from a study of identical twins. General study results and limits: While abundant cord blood beta clonotypes carried fewer insertions, memory repertoires showed no such pattern. Excess twin sharing in beta out-of-frame sequences was weaker. Twin-shared out-of-frame alpha sequences showed excess low generation probability.

The donors were all healthy and Caucasian. One entry per CDR3 protein, called by TCRdb with MiXCR from the 5' RACE reads. The sample yields approximately 1.8 million distinct CDR3 sequences, more than 30% seen once. Sequenced: cord blood. This sequence was found in a newborn girl in good health.

The CDR3 nucleotides are TGCGCCAGCAGCTACTTATCCGGGACTAGTCCGTATGAGCAGTTCTTC. Amino acid sequence: CASSYLSGTSPYEQFF. The rearrangement joins TRBV5-1 to TRBJ2-1, with 8 bases aligning to TRBD2. The J segment lost 8 bases and the V segment lost 3 bases, leaving 13 bases of the junction unmatched. CDR1 is SGHRS and CDR2 is YFSETQ in the germline V gene. The CDR3 is 16 residues long.